Following are 32 T cell receptor beta chains from one sample sequenced in a study of T cell changes during pregnancy in multiple sclerosis. Profiled with immunoSEQ multiplex PCR; TCRdb holds only in-frame clones, not every one. Here the sample spans tens of thousands of clones, around 92% being singletons. Sample: peripheral blood, taken in the third trimester of pregnancy. These receptors were collected from a female donor in good health, enrolled as a control in a pregnancy study.

Worth noting for this clone: The junction departs from the called germline gene at one end, perhaps through a read error. This chain connects TRBV15 to TRBJ1-1, with TRBD1 matching over 8 bases. The CDR3 is 12 residues long. Germline V lookup: CDR1 LNHNV, CDR2 YYDKDF (reference sequence). DNA for the CDR3: TGTGCCACTAGCAGGGGGCCCGCTGAAGCTTTCTTT. The encoded protein is CATSRGPAEAFF.

The chain employs TRBV7-2 and TRBJ1-2; 9 bases fit TRBD1. Trimming removed 1 base from V and 4 bases from J; junction bases left unmatched: 4. Germline V gene data show CDR1 as SGHTA and CDR2 as FQGNSA. This CDR3 contains 15 residues. CDR3 DNA sequence: TGTGCCAGCAGCTTAGGCGACAGGGGGGTCTATGGCTACACCTTC. This encodes CASSLGDRGVYGYTF.

This clone showed up just a few times. The V and J genes are TRBV7-9 and TRBJ2-5, with D tentatively TRBD1 (5 bases). CDR1 is SEHNR and CDR2 is FQNEAQ in the germline V gene (reference sequence). The CDR3 length is 14 residues. V was trimmed by 4 bases and J by 5 bases, leaving 14 bases between them. The DNA of the CDR3 is TGTGCCAGCAGCTCAGGGCCCCTAGGGGAGACCCAGTACTTC. It translates to CASSSGPLGETQYF.

The chain joins TRBV7-9 to TRBJ2-7, with 7 bases lining up with TRBD1. This CDR3 is built from 12 residues. Germline CDR1 SEHNR, CDR2 FQNEAQ (reference sequence). J lost 12 bases, V lost 0 bases, and 5 bases had no gene match. CDR3 residues: CASSLAETGPYF. The CDR3 nucleotides are TGTGCCAGCAGCTTAGCGGAGACAGGGCCGTACTTC.

V usage is TRBV14 and J usage is TRBJ2-1, with 8 bases lining up with TRBD2. Trimming took 0 bases from V and 7 from J; bases not matched to a gene: 11. Germline V gives CDR1 SGHDN, CDR2 FVKESK. This CDR3 is built from 17 residues. CDR3 residues: CASSQEIGGGHLNEQFF. For the CDR3, the DNA is TGTGCCAGCAGCCAAGAAATAGGCGGGGGGCATTTGAATGAGCAGTTCTTC.

This clone was detected once. V usage is TRBV9 and J usage is TRBJ1-3; 10 nucleotides agree with TRBD1. Germline values: CDR1 SGDLS, CDR2 YYNGEE. With V trimmed by 4 bases and J by 8 bases, 12 bases remained unmatched. This CDR3 has 16 residues. The CDR3 nucleotides read TGTGCCAGCAGCCCCTCGACAGGGGGCTCGGGGTACACCATATATTTT. Protein product: CASSPSTGGSGYTIYF.

This chain connects TRBV27 to TRBJ1-2; 9 nucleotides line up with TRBD1. The CDR3 sequence is 17 residues long. Germline V lookup: CDR1 MNHEY, CDR2 SMNVEV (reference sequence). J was trimmed by 7 bases and V by 1 base; bases with no gene match: 13. In DNA form, the CDR3 reads TGTGCCAGCAGTTTATTTGTGGGAACTCCGGGACAGGGTGGCTACACCTTC. Its translation: CASSLFVGTPGQGGYTF.

The chain has TRBV28 and TRBJ1-1; D may be TRBD1 (5 bases). The CDR3 has 12 residues. CDR1 and CDR2 from the germline V gene are MDHEN and SYDVKM. Trimming pared 5 bases from V and 11 bases from J, leaving 15 bases between. The CDR3 here is CASSQIRGWAFF. The CDR3 nucleotides are TGTGCCAGCAGTCAGATTAGGGGCTGGGCTTTCTTT.

In this sample, this clone turned up a few times. The CDR3 bases are TGTGCCAGCAGCTCCGGACTAGCGGGAGTGACGGGGTACGAGCAGTACTTC. As protein: CASSSGLAGVTGYEQYF. The chain employs TRBV11-2 and TRBJ2-7; 13 bases are shared with TRBD2. There are 17 residues in the CDR3. The germline V gene encodes CDR1 SGHAT and CDR2 FQNNGV. Trimming took 4 bases from V and 4 from J; bases not matched to a gene: 10.

V gene TRBV6-6 combines with J gene TRBJ1-2; D perhaps matches TRBD1 (5 bases). Germline assignment: CDR1 MNHNY and CDR2 SVGAGI (reference sequence). The CDR3 covers 15 residues. The V end was cut by 2 bases, the J end by 7 bases, with 17 bases between. The chain's CDR3 is CASSYRFGGEGGYTF. DNA for the CDR3: TGTGCCAGCAGTTACCGTTTCGGGGGGGAGGGTGGCTACACCTTC.

This clone has only one observation. The chain recombines TRBV4-3 with TRBJ1-5, with TRBD1 identical over 11 bases. The CDR3 covers 15 residues. V lost 0 bases, J lost 7 bases, and 2 bases stayed unmatched. Per the germline V gene, CDR1 is LGHNA and CDR2 is YSLEER. The CDR3 spells CASSQDGQGAQPQHF. The CDR3 bases are TGCGCCAGCAGCCAAGACGGACAGGGGGCACAGCCCCAGCATTTT.

The genes are TRBV15 and TRBJ1-1; D is unclear. Trimming stripped 0 bases from V and 3 bases from J, with 5 bases between. Germline V gene data show CDR1 as LNHNV and CDR2 as YYDKDF (reference sequence). The CDR3 has 13 residues. CDR3 nucleotides: TGTGCCACCAGCAGAGAACGGTACACTGAAGCTTTCTTT. Translated: CATSRERYTEAFF. The full variable domain, in which reference TRBV15 and TRBJ1-1 provide the parts outside the CDR3, is DAMVIQNPRYQVTQFGKPVTLSCSQTLNHNVMYWYQQKSSQAPKLLFHYYDKDFNNEADTPDNFQSRRPNTSFCFLDIRSPGLGDTAMYLCATSRERYTEAFFGQGTRLTVV.

This sequence joins TRBV7-2 and TRBJ1-2, with D hard to call. The CDR3 loop spans 12 amino acids. The V gene's germline CDR1 is SGHTA and CDR2 FQGNSA. V was pared by 2 bases and J by 4 bases, with 5 bases between. The CDR3 region is CASSLNSYGYTF. The CDR3 DNA reads TGTGCCAGCAGCTTAAACAGCTATGGCTACACCTTC.

This clone has only one observation. V gene TRBV27 combines with J gene TRBJ1-6; 7 nucleotides agree with TRBD1. J gave up 4 bases and V 5 bases, and 5 bases lay outside the gene matches. Germline lookup yields CDR1 MNHEY and CDR2 SMNVEV (reference sequence). The CDR3 spans 15 residues. DNA of the CDR3: TGTGCCAGCAGTGATAGGGACAGTTATAATTCACCCCTCCACTTT. Translating gives CASSDRDSYNSPLHF.

The chain joins TRBV6-5 to TRBJ2-1, with 8 bases matching TRBD2. The CDR3 extends over 15 amino acids. The V gene's germline CDR1 is MNHEY and CDR2 SVGAGI. V shed 7 bases, J shed 4 bases, and the junction held 9 bases outside the gene matches. The CDR3, as DNA: TGTGCCAGCACCGACGGGGGGGCCTCGTACAATGAGCAGTTCTTC. Translation gives CASTDGGASYNEQFF.

The chain joins TRBV7-2 to TRBJ2-7, with 8 bases aligning to TRBD2. Germline assignment: CDR1 SGHTA and CDR2 FQGNSA. This CDR3 spans 14 amino acids. The ends lost 6 bases at V and 3 bases at J; junction bases unmatched: 7. The CDR3 region is CASRWGSGSYEQYF. CDR3 DNA sequence: TGTGCCAGCAGATGGGGGAGCGGGAGCTACGAGCAGTACTTC.

The chain recombines TRBV4-3 with TRBJ1-1, with 10 bases aligning to TRBD1. V shed 4 bases and J 4 bases; nucleotides not matched to a gene: 12. There are 17 residues in the CDR3. Germline-derived CDR1 and CDR2 are LGHNA and YSLEER. CDR3 amino acids: CASSPIEDRGIPTEAFF. The CDR3 DNA reads as TGCGCCAGCAGCCCGATAGAGGACAGGGGGATCCCCACTGAAGCTTTCTTT.

This rearrangement joins TRBV5-1 to TRBJ1-4, with a tentative D call TRBD1 (6 bases). CDR1 is SGHRS, CDR2 YFSETQ, per germline. The V gene lost 2 bases and the J gene lost 1 base, with 6 bases spanning the gap. The CDR3 has 14 amino acids. CDR3 in amino acids: CASSFRGTNEKLFF. The CDR3 coding sequence is TGCGCCAGCAGCTTCAGGGGAACTAATGAAAAACTGTTTTTT.

This rearrangement joins TRBV4-1 to TRBJ1-4, with 10 bases aligning to TRBD1. The CDR3 is made up of 17 amino acids. The germline gives CDR1 MGHRA, CDR2 YSYEKL. V trimming: 2 bases; J trimming: 6 bases; junction bases outside the gene matches: 9. The CDR3 nucleotides read TGCGCCAGCAGCCAATCAGGTGGGGGACAGGGGTATGAAAAACTGTTTTTT. It is translated as CASSQSGGGQGYEKLFF.

This rearrangement joins TRBV5-1 to TRBJ1-2, with 7 positions matching TRBD1. This CDR3 has 14 residues. The trim removed 4 bases at V and 5 bases at J, leaving 8 bases unmatched. CDR1 is SGHRS and CDR2 is YFSETQ in the germline V gene. CDR3 DNA: TGCGCCAGCAGCACGGGACAGCTTTCTTATGGCTACACCTTC. Protein product: CASSTGQLSYGYTF. Combining the CDR3 with reference TRBV5-1 and TRBJ1-2 gives the whole variable domain KAGVTQTPRYLIKTRGQQVTLSCSPISGHRSVSWYQQTPGQGLQFLFEYFSETQRNKGNFPGRFSGRQFSNSRSEMNVSTLELGDSALYLCASSTGQLSYGYTFGSGTRLTVV.

The V gene is TRBV7-8, the J gene TRBJ2-6; a weak D match, TRBD1 (5 bases). Trimming took off 5 bases at V and 2 bases at J, with 16 bases between the two ends. CDR3 size: 17 residues. The V gene's germline CDR1 is SGHVS and CDR2 FQNEAQ. The CDR3 DNA follows: TGTGCCAGCAGCCCTAGGGTGGGCAGGGCTGGGGCCAACGTCCTGACTTTC. Amino acids: CASSPRVGRAGANVLTF.

This chain joins TRBV5-8 and TRBJ1-2, with a tentative D call TRBD1 (5 bases). Germline values: CDR1 SGHTS, CDR2 YDEGEE. The CDR3 has 13 residues. V lost 6 bases and J lost 6, with 15 bases in between. CDR3: CASTWKTGDGYTF. Here the CDR3 DNA reads TGTGCCAGCACCTGGAAAACAGGAGATGGCTACACCTTC.

This chain connects TRBV9 to TRBJ2-1; 12 bases align to TRBD2. Germline CDR1 reads SGDLS; CDR2 reads YYNGEE. V lost 2 bases and J lost 7; bases outside the gene matches: 7. This CDR3 is 16 amino acids long. In DNA, the CDR3 is TGTGCCAGCAGCGTGAAGACTAGCGGGAGTCTAAATGAGCAGTTCTTC. Encoded protein: CASSVKTSGSLNEQFF.

The chain recombines TRBV25-1 with TRBJ2-7, with a tentative D call TRBD2 (5 bases). This CDR3 has 17 residues. V lost 4 bases, J lost 0 bases, and 19 bases lay in between. From germline, CDR1 is MGHDK and CDR2 SYGVNS. The CDR3 protein is CASSAPPLAAFSYEQYF. The CDR3 DNA follows: TGTGCCAGCAGTGCCCCCCCCCTAGCTGCCTTCTCCTACGAGCAGTACTTC.

V and J are TRBV29-1 and TRBJ1-3; 7 bases are a match to TRBD1. This CDR3 spans 15 amino acids. V was clipped by 7 bases and J by 0 bases; unmatched bases: 9. Germline V CDR1 and CDR2: SQVTM, ANQGSEA. The CDR3 DNA reads TGCAGCGCCCGACAGGGAGCCCCCTCTGGAAACACCATATATTTT. This encodes CSARQGAPSGNTIYF. Filled out from reference TRBV29-1 and TRBJ1-3, the complete variable domain reads SAVISQKPSRDICQRGTSLTIQCQVDSQVTMMFWYRQQPGQSLTLIATANQGSEATYESGFVIDKFPISRPNLTFSTLTVSNMSPEDSSIYLCSARQGAPSGNTIYFGEGSWLTVV.

This sequence joins TRBV6-5 and TRBJ1-1, with a possible D match to TRBD1 (5 bases). Trimming left V 0 bases short and J 0 bases short, with 11 bases between. The CDR3 runs 16 residues. Germline CDR1 reads MNHEY; CDR2 reads SVGAGI. The CDR3 spells CASSYSKGRVNTEAFF. The CDR3 region has the DNA TGTGCCAGCAGTTACTCGAAGGGCAGGGTGAACACTGAAGCTTTCTTT.

V and J are TRBV4-2 and TRBJ2-2; 9 bases match TRBD2. V lost 0 bases and J lost 3; bases outside the gene matches: 5. CDR1 is LGHNA and CDR2 is YNFKEQ in the germline V gene. This CDR3 comprises 17 residues. The CDR3 DNA reads as TGTGCCAGCAGCCAAGAAGGTCTAGCGGGGTACACCGGGGAGCTGTTTTTT. Its protein is CASSQEGLAGYTGELFF.

V gene TRBV11-2 combines with J gene TRBJ1-3; 7 positions match TRBD1. Germline V gene lookup returns CDR1 SGHAT and CDR2 FQNNGV. The CDR3 has 16 amino acids. The junction had 7 bases not matched to a gene; V was cut back by 1 base and J by 4 bases. The CDR3 DNA reads TGTGCCAGCAGCTTAGGGGGACAGCTGAAAGGAAACACCATATATTTT. Its protein product is CASSLGGQLKGNTIYF.

The chain recombines TRBV5-1 with TRBJ2-2, with 10 bases fitting TRBD1. Per germline, CDR1 SGHRS and CDR2 YFSETQ. V lost 0 bases and J lost 4; bases outside the gene matches: 3. CDR3 length: 16 residues. In DNA, the CDR3 is TGCGCCAGCAGCTTGGGGACAGGGGGAAGCACCGGGGAGCTGTTTTTT. Amino acids: CASSLGTGGSTGELFF.

The rearrangement joins TRBV27 to TRBJ2-1; the match to TRBD2 covers 8 bases. Per the germline V gene, CDR1 is MNHEY and CDR2 is SMNVEV (reference sequence). This CDR3 is 15 amino acids long. The V gene end was trimmed by 1 base and the J gene end by 8 bases; junction bases not matched to a gene: 7. In DNA form, the CDR3 reads TGTGCCAGCAGTTTATTGTCGGGAGGGTTGGATGAGCAGTTCTTC. Residues: CASSLLSGGLDEQFF.

The rearrangement links TRBV25-1 to TRBJ1-6; D is unclear. The V and J ends lost 5 bases and 14 bases respectively, with 13 bases between them. In germline, CDR1 is MGHDK, CDR2 SYGVNS. There are 12 residues in the CDR3. CDR3 bases: TGTGCCAGCAGTATACAGCCCTTCACCCTCCACTTT. Amino acids: CASSIQPFTLHF.

The chain uses TRBV2 and TRBJ2-5; the match to TRBD2 covers 7 bases. The germline V gene has CDR1 SNHLY and CDR2 FYNNEI. J was trimmed by 5 bases and V by 4 bases; bases with no gene match: 4. The CDR3 contains 13 residues. CDR3 DNA: TGTGCCAGCAGTGGCCAGGGAGGGGAGACCCAGTACTTC. Its translation is CASSGQGGETQYF. Together with reference TRBV2 and TRBJ2-5, the CDR3 gives the full variable domain: EPEVTQTPSHQVTQMGQEVILRCVPISNHLYFYWYRQILGQKVEFLVSFYNNEISEKSEIFDDQFSVERPDGSNFTLKIRSTKLEDSAMYFCASSGQGGETQYFGPGTRLLVL.